The source of this T cell receptor beta chain is a study of blood T cell repertoires in COVID-19. Using immunoSEQ multiplex PCR, the repertoire was profiled, and TCRdb retains in-frame clones only, with some absent. The sample lists under 250,000 clones, about nine tenths occurring once. Germline V gene data show CDR1 as SEHNR and CDR2 as FQNEAQ (reference sequence). CDR3 size: 17 residues. With 5 bases clipped from V and 8 bases from J, the junction kept 16 bases outside the gene matches. The receptor was isolated from a man aged 35-49 years who had recovered from COVID-19. The sequenced sample consisted of PBMCs or T cells enriched from blood (not recorded which). This chain uses TRBV7-9 with TRBJ2-3; 10 positions match TRBD1. In DNA, the CDR3 is TGTGCCAGCAGCCCCTACGGACAGGGGGGATCTTGGGGTACGCAGTATTTT. This translates into CASSPYGQGGSWGTQYF.